A single sample gave rise to the 2 T cell receptor beta chains below, sequenced in a study of cytomegalovirus exposure and HLA in healthy donors. PCR amplification relied on 60 Vbeta primers (plus 13 Jbeta primers). Measured with immunoSEQ multiplex PCR; TCRdb has only the in-frame clones, and not every one. This sample carries 100,000 to 150,000 clones, approximately 78% of them seen once, and the ten largest clones take 2.5% to 3%. The source material was PBMCs. All receptors come from a human donor in good health.

The chain links TRBV7-3 to TRBJ2-7; the match to TRBD1 covers 10 bases. Germline values: CDR1 SGHTA, CDR2 FQGTGA. The CDR3 extends over 15 amino acids. The V segment lost 4 bases and the J segment 2 bases; nucleotides outside the gene matches: 5. CDR3 sequence (DNA): TGTGCCAGCAGCTCGCGACAGGGGGCCGCCTACGAGCAGTACTTC. It codes for CASSSRQGAAYEQYF. The complete variable domain, with remaining parts taken from reference TRBV7-3 and TRBJ2-7, reads GAGVSQTPSNKVTEKGKYVELRCDPISGHTALYWYRQSLGQGPEFLIYFQGTGAADDSGLPNDRFFAVRPEGSVSTLKIQRTERGDSAVYLCASSSRQGAAYEQYFGPGTRLTVT.

The rearrangement links TRBV6-5 to TRBJ2-6; D remains ambiguous. Trimming pared 6 bases from V and 2 bases from J, leaving 5 bases between. Germline V gene data show CDR1 as MNHEY and CDR2 as SVGAGI. The CDR3 extends over 13 amino acids. DNA of the CDR3: TGTGCCAGCAGGGCCCCTGGGGCCAACGTCCTGACTTTC. As protein: CASRAPGANVLTF.